This T cell receptor beta chain was obtained from a study of human T cells and chemical hapten exposure. Overall study context: Donors were sensitized with 2% DPC on the upper inner arm.

Time point noted: patch test 1, 2 weeks after DPC sensitization. Treatment of the sample: therapeutic diphenylcyclopropenone sensitization with weekly scalp DPC. Study outcomes and limitations: TCRs whose frequency exceeded 1 in 1000 remained the same following DPC sensitization.

There are a few counts of this clonotype. Its antigen is as yet unknown. From germline, CDR1 is MNHEY and CDR2 SMNVEV (reference sequence). This CDR3 is built from 16 residues. Trimming took 5 bases from V and 4 from J, leaving 19 bases between them. TCRdb ran MiXCR on the RACE reads and lists one entry per CDR3 protein. Altogether about 340,000 distinct CDR3 sequences are present, around 7% being singletons, with the ten largest covering 7.5% to 9%. This chain uses TRBV27 with TRBJ2-3, with D possibly being TRBD2 (6 bases). Sequenced material: whole blood, taken in connection with sensitization to the hapten diphenylcyclopropenone (DPC). The sequence was collected from a woman between 18 and 29 years old with alopecia areata. Some clones in this sample may be carry-over from other donors' samples. As DNA, the CDR3 is TGTGCCAGCAGTCCTCTTAACGTCGGGAGAGCAGATACGCAGTATTTT. Translated: CASSPLNVGRADTQYF.